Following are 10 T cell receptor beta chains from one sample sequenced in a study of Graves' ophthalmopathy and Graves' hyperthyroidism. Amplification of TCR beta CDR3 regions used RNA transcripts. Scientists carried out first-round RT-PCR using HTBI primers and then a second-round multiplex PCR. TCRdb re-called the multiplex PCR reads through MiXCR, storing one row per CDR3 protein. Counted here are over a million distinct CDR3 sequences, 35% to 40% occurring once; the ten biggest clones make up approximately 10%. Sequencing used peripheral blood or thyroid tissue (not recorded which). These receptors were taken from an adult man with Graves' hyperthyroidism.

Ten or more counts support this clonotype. This CDR3 reads CASSLSRTSFPYEQYF. CDR3 nucleotide sequence: TGTGCCAGCAGCTTATCTCGGACTAGCTTCCCCTACGAGCAGTACTTC. This chain connects TRBV7-3 to TRBJ2-7; TRBD2 agrees at 8 bases. The CDR3 consists of 16 residues. The germline V gene encodes CDR1 SGHTA and CDR2 FQGTGA. Trimming removed 2 bases from V and 2 bases from J; junction bases left unmatched: 8.

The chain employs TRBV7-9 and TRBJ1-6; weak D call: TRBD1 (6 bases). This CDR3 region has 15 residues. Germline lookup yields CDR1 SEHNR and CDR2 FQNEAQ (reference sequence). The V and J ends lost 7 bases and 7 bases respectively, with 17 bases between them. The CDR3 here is CASMRTEGNNSPLHF. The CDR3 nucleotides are TGTGCCAGCATGCGGACAGAGGGGAACAATTCACCCCTCCACTTT.

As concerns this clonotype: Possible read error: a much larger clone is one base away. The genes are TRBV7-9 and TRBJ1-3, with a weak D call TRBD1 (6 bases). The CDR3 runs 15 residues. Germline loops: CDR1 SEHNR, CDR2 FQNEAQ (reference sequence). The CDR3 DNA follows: TGTGCCGGCAGCTCGCGGGGAGGGGGTGGAAACACCATATATTTT. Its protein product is CAGSSRGGGGNTIYF.

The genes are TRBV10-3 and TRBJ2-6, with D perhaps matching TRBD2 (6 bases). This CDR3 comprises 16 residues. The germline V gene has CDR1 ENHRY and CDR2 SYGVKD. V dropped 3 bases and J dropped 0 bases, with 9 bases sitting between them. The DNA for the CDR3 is TGTGCCATCAGTGAATACGGGAGCTCTGGGGCCAACGTCCTGACTTTC. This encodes CAISEYGSSGANVLTF.

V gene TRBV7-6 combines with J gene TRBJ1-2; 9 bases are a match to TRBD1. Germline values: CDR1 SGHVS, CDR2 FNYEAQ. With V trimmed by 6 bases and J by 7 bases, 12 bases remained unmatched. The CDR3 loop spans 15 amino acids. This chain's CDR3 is CASSYSGTGFSGYTF. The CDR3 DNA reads TGTGCCAGCAGTTACTCAGGGACAGGGTTCTCTGGCTACACCTTC.

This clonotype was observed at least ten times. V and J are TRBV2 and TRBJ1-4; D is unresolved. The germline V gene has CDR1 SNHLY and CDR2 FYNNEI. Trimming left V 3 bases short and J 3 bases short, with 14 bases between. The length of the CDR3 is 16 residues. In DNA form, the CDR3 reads TGTGCCAGCAGTGATCCTGGGAGAGCGGCTAATGAAAAACTGTTTTTT. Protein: CASSDPGRAANEKLFF. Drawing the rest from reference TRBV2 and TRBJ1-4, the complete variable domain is EPEVTQTPSHQVTQMGQEVILRCVPISNHLYFYWYRQILGQKVEFLVSFYNNEISEKSEIFDDQFSVERPDGSNFTLKIRSTKLEDSAMYFCASSDPGRAANEKLFFGSGTQLSVL.

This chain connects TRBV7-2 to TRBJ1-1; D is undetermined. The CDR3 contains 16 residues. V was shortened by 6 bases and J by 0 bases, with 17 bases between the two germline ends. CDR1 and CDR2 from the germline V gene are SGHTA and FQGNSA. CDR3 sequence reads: CASRVRESLMNTEAFF. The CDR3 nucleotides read TGTGCCAGCAGGGTAAGGGAAAGTCTTATGAACACTGAAGCTTTCTTT.

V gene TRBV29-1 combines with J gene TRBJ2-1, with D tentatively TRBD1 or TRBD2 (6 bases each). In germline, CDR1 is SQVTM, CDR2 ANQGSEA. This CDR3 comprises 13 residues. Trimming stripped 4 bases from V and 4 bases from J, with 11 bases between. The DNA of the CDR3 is TGCAGCGTTGCGGGGGACACTTACAATGAGCAGTTCTTC. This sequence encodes CSVAGDTYNEQFF.

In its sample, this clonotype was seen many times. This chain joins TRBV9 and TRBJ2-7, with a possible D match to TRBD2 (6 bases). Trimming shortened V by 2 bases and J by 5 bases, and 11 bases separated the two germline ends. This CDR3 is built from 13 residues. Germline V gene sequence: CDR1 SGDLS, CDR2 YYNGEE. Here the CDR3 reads CASSVGGVDEQYF. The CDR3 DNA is TGTGCCAGCAGCGTTGGAGGGGTCGACGAGCAGTACTTC.

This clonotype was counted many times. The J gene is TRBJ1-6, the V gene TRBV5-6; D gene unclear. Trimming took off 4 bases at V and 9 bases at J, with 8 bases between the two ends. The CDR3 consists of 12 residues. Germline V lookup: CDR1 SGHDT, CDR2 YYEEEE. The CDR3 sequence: CASSRRTSPLHF. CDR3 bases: TGTGCCAGCAGCCGACGAACTTCACCCCTCCACTTT.